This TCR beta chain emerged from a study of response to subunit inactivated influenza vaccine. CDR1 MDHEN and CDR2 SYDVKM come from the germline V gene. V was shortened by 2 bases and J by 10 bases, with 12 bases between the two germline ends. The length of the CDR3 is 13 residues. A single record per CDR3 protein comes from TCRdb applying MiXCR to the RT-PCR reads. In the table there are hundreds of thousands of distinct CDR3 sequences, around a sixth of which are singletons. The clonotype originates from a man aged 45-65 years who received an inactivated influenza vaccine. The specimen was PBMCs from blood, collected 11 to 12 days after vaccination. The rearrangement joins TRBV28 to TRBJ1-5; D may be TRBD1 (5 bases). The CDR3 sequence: CASSLAGLPPQHF. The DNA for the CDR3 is TGTGCCAGCAGTTTAGCGGGGCTTCCTCCCCAGCATTTT.